This TCR beta chain was identified in a study of blood T cell repertoires in COVID-19 (dated by TCRdb to the early 2020s). A note on the overall study: The collaborator samples originated in the United States, Italy and Spain and spanned the acute and convalescent phases of COVID-19. The prospective study material was composed of cDNA or gDNA derived from T cells, B-cell-depleted T cells, or PBMCs. The dataset comprised deeply sampled blood TCRbeta repertoires from subjects exposed to, actively infected with, or recovered from COVID-19. The repertoires were released in a freely available public database meant as a resource for research on the immune response to SARS-CoV-2. Samples came from the ongoing ImmuneRACE study (first 160 participants) plus 1,254 subjects from 6 global collaborators. Nearly every sample came with metadata listing a de-identified subject ID, COVID-19 status, age in years and sex. HLA class I and class II types, where available, came from metadata supplied by the sample provider rather than from assay-based typing.

Participants in the prospective study were aged about 18 to 95 years, lived in 20 to 25 United States geographic areas, and enrolled through a virtual design. To assign participants to cohorts, the prospective study relied on clinical history that participants themselves reported in a screening survey and a study questionnaire. In the prospective study, mobile phlebotomists collected whole blood, serum and a nasopharyngeal or oropharyngeal swab from each participant. Prospective study participants could optionally give additional blood draws and questionnaires over a roughly two-month period. Before DNA extraction, prospective study blood samples were shipped either frozen or at room temperature. General study outcomes and caveats: Clinical and demographic metadata were provided uncurated, with the amount varying by source and participant.

Notes on this clone: Which antigen it targets is not known. It has no much larger one-base neighbor in the sample; base qualities were not kept.

TCRbeta CDR3 regions were amplified from genomic DNA by means of the immunoSEQ Assay, a bias-controlled multiplex PCR. From the authors' description of their analysis: Nucleated cell counts per sample were estimated from amplification of reference gene primers within the assay. To quantify the absolute abundance of each unique TCRbeta CDR3 rearrangement, sequence reads were collapsed and filtered. Productive Simpson clonality was computed per sample as the square root of Simpson's diversity index over productive rearrangements. As stored in TCRdb, this immuneACCESS dataset retains in-frame rearrangements with V and J assigned. A fraction of the clones does not appear; measured against another copy, unresolved V genes explain less than half of the discrepancy, and the remainder lacks a known reason. V, J and clone size reflect that table, while D and trimming were determined from the DNA. The sample profile shows some 290,000 clones; around 90% of them were found once. The ten largest clonotypes hold about 2% of the sample.

From V the trimming removes 6 bases and from J it removes 5 bases, while the gene matches leave 11 bases of the junction unaccounted for. Measured from the cysteine to the phenylalanine, the CDR3 is 16 residues long. Of all the DNA, just the CDR3 is kept, 48 bases in frame from base 1. CDR1 LNHDA and CDR2 SQIVND are derived from the germline V gene (reference sequence). Sequencing input: PBMCs or T cells enriched from blood (not recorded which). The receptor's source is a woman in her 40s with acute COVID-19. The chain was built from TRBV19 and TRBJ2-2; a stretch of 8 junction bases matches TRBD1. The DNA reads as follows: TGTGCCAGTAGCCTAGGACAGGGTTTTACTACCGGGGAGCTGTTTTTT. Translated, this is CASSLGQGFTTGELFF.